The source of this TCR beta chain is a study of Tregs in tolerant kidney transplant recipients. The repertoire was sequenced with immunoSEQ multiplex PCR; TCRdb's copy has only in-frame clones and lacks some. This table has fewer than 65,000 clones, 70% to 90% appearing once. This clone was observed a handful of times. The CDR3 contains 14 residues. Germline-derived CDR1 and CDR2 are MDHEN and SYDVKM. With 6 bases clipped from V and 10 bases from J, the junction kept 12 bases outside the gene matches. The clonotype was recovered from a human donor who received a combined kidney and bone marrow transplant. The sample here was Tregs from blood, taken before the transplant. The gene calls are TRBV28 and TRBJ2-1; 7 nucleotides match TRBD2. In DNA, the CDR3 is TGTGCCAGCAGCGCCCCGGGAGGTTCAGAAGAGCAGTTCTTC. It codes for CASSAPGGSEEQFF.